This T cell receptor (beta chain) was documented in a study of CD8+CD57+ T cells in acquired aplastic anemia. An expansion of CD8+CD57+ cells by flow cytometry had been shown in patients chosen for sequencing. Both TCR beta VDJ combination and CDR3 sequence profiling were carried out. Genomic DNA was the template for this profiling. TCRdb itself ran the reads through MiXCR, one entry per CDR3 protein. The sample records 160,000 or so distinct CDR3 sequences, roughly 50% being singletons. This sequence originates from a human donor with aplastic anemia. The specimen sequenced was sorted CD4+, CD8+, or CD8+CD57+ T cells (not recorded which) from PBMCs.

The DNA of the CDR3 is TGTGCCAGTAGTAGAGCAGGGGGGGGAAACATTCAGTACTTC. Translating it yields CASSRAGGGNIQYF. The chain employs TRBV19 and TRBJ2-4; tentatively, D is TRBD1 or TRBD2 (7 bases each). Trimming pared 4 bases from V and 6 bases from J, leaving 13 bases between. Germline lookup yields CDR1 LNHDA and CDR2 SQIVND (reference sequence). The CDR3 covers 14 residues. The complete variable domain, with remaining parts taken from reference TRBV19 and TRBJ2-4, reads DGGITQSPKYLFRKEGQNVTLSCEQNLNHDAMYWYRQDPGQGLRLIYYSQIVNDFQKGDIAEGYSVSREKKESFPLTVTSAQKNPTAFYLCASSRAGGGNIQYFGAGTRLSVL.